The 24 T cell receptor beta chains below come from one sample, sequenced in a study of blood T cell repertoires in COVID-19 (TCRdb year 2020). Library construction relied on the immunoSEQ multiplex PCR assay. TCRdb carries this immuneACCESS record with in-frame sequences only. Its versions omit some clonotypes, under half of them owing to an unresolved V gene in the studies checked, with the rest unexplained. This sample is represented by more than 95,000 clones; roughly four fifths of them were singletons. 3.8% of the sample goes to the ten largest clones. Sequencing was performed on peripheral blood. These TCRs come from a woman between 45 and 60 years old with acute or convalescent COVID-19.

The DNA of the CDR3 is TGTGCCAGCAGACACGGACTAGCGGGAGCAGATACGCAGTATTTT. Protein product: CASRHGLAGADTQYF. The V call is TRBV6-6, the J call TRBJ2-3; 13 bases match TRBD2. CDR1 is MNHNY and CDR2 is SVGAGI in the germline V gene (reference sequence). J lost 4 bases, V lost 6 bases, and 4 bases had no gene match. The CDR3 contains 15 residues.

The genes are TRBV19 and TRBJ1-3; no clear D gene. The V gene lost 9 bases and the J gene lost 4 bases, with 13 bases spanning the gap. The CDR3 runs to 13 residues. Looked up from germline, CDR1 is LNHDA and CDR2 is SQIVND (reference sequence). CDR3 in amino acids: CASTPGAGNTIYF. DNA of the CDR3: TGTGCCAGCACTCCGGGAGCAGGAAACACCATATATTTT.

The chain uses TRBV7-9 and TRBJ1-6, with 12 bases that match TRBD1. Germline V gene data show CDR1 as SEHNR and CDR2 as FQNEAQ (reference sequence). The CDR3 covers 18 residues. V lost 5 bases, J lost 4 bases, and 9 bases stayed unmatched. CDR3 nucleotides: TGTGCCAGCAGCCGTGGGACAGGGGGCCCCCTTTATAATTCACCCCTCCACTTT. Translated, it gives CASSRGTGGPLYNSPLHF.

The J gene is TRBJ1-6, the V gene TRBV5-1; 8 nucleotides line up with TRBD1. The CDR3 covers 15 residues. Germline loops: CDR1 SGHRS, CDR2 YFSETQ. V lost 2 bases to trimming and J lost 5 bases; unmatched junction nucleotides: 3. The CDR3 DNA reads as TGCGCCAGCAGCTTTATGGGACAGGATAATTCACCCCTCCACTTT. It codes for CASSFMGQDNSPLHF.

The rearrangement joins TRBV6-1 to TRBJ1-5; D is ambiguous. Germline V gives CDR1 MNHNS, CDR2 SASEGT. The germline V and J ends were trimmed by 2 bases and 5 bases, with 7 bases remaining between them. The CDR3 extends over 13 amino acids. CDR3 sequence: CASSELDYQPQHF. Written as DNA, the CDR3 is TGTGCCAGCAGTGAACTGGACTATCAGCCCCAGCATTTT.

This chain joins TRBV5-1 and TRBJ1-2; TRBD1 might be the D (5 bases). The ends were cut back, 0 bases at V and 4 bases at J, with 19 bases in the middle. This CDR3 region has 17 residues. Germline loops: CDR1 SGHRS, CDR2 YFSETQ. The CDR3 loop reads CASSLELPRGGIYGYTF. In nucleotides, the CDR3 is TGCGCCAGCAGCTTGGAGTTACCCCGGGGGGGAATCTATGGCTACACCTTC.

The gene calls are TRBV27 and TRBJ1-5; D unclear. The germline V gene has CDR1 MNHEY and CDR2 SMNVEV (reference sequence). V was cut by 2 bases and J by 2 bases, with 4 bases left in between. The CDR3 is made up of 13 amino acids. This CDR3 is CASSLTGNQPQHF. In DNA form, the CDR3 reads TGTGCCAGCAGTTTAACAGGCAATCAGCCCCAGCATTTT.

The chain employs TRBV3-1 (or the pseudogene TRBV3-2) and TRBJ2-7, with 9 bases aligning to TRBD1. This CDR3 spans 14 amino acids. V lost 4 bases, J lost 7 bases, and 8 bases stayed unmatched. Germline CDR1 is LGHDT and CDR2 is YNNKEL (reference sequence). For the CDR3, the DNA is TGTGCCAGCAGCCTATCGGGGACAGGGTATGAGCAGTACTTC. It codes for CASSLSGTGYEQYF.

DNA of the CDR3: TGTGCCAGCAGCTTAGAAGTCAGGGAATATGGCTACACCTTC. It encodes CASSLEVREYGYTF. The V gene is TRBV7-9, the J gene TRBJ1-2, with TRBD1 as a possible D gene (5 bases). V lost 1 base, J lost 5 bases, and 11 bases lay in between. CDR1 is SEHNR, CDR2 FQNEAQ, per germline (reference sequence). CDR3 length equals 14 residues. Full variable domain (rest looked up from reference TRBV7-9 and TRBJ1-2): DTGVSQNPRHKITKRGQNVTFRCDPISEHNRLYWYRQTLGQGPEFLTYFQNEAQLEKSRLLSDRFSAERPKGSFSTLEIQRTEQGDSAMYLCASSLEVREYGYTFGSGTRLTVV.

The chain joins TRBV4-1 to TRBJ1-1; D ambiguous. Germline V gives CDR1 MGHRA, CDR2 YSYEKL. The V end lost 2 bases, the J end lost 6 bases, and 19 bases lay between the germline ends. The CDR3 loop spans 16 amino acids. CDR3 DNA: TGCGCCAGCAGCCAAAACATTGGGAGTGGGATCCCTGAAGCTTTCTTT. It specifies CASSQNIGSGIPEAFF.

The chain recombines TRBV7-8 with TRBJ2-7; D is ambiguous. This CDR3 comprises 12 residues. Looked up from germline, CDR1 is SGHVS and CDR2 is FQNEAQ. Trimming removed 5 bases at V and 6 bases at J, with 11 bases between. The CDR3 DNA reads TGTGCCAGCAGCCGAGGCCTCGGCGAGCAGTACTTC. It is translated as CASSRGLGEQYF.

This chain connects TRBV7-8 to TRBJ2-1; 7 bases are shared with TRBD1. The germline CDR1 and CDR2 sequences are SGHVS and FQNEAQ. The trim removed 4 bases at V and 5 bases at J, leaving 2 bases unmatched. This CDR3 contains 13 residues. The CDR3 DNA is TGTGCCAGCAGCTCCGGGACAGACAATGAGCAGTTCTTC. Its translation is CASSSGTDNEQFF.

The rearrangement uses TRBV5-8 and TRBJ2-1; D ambiguous. The CDR3 has 11 amino acids. Trimming left V 4 bases short and J 7 bases short, with 6 bases between. Germline CDR1 reads SGHTS; CDR2 reads YDEGEE. DNA of the CDR3: TGTGCCAGCAGCCAGTGGAATGAGCAGTTCTTC. This codes for CASSQWNEQFF.

The genes are TRBV7-8 and TRBJ1-5; maybe TRBD1 (5 bases). The CDR3 length is 15 residues. V was shortened by 2 bases and J by 4 bases, with 12 bases between the two germline ends. Germline values: CDR1 SGHVS, CDR2 FQNEAQ. CDR3 sequence reads: CASSLTGGENQPQHF. The CDR3 nucleotides are TGTGCCAGCAGCTTAACCGGGGGAGAGAATCAGCCCCAGCATTTT.

This clone was observed a handful of times. This rearrangement joins TRBV7-9 to TRBJ1-4; D not resolved. The CDR3 length is 12 residues. Trimming left V 7 bases short and J 8 bases short, with 11 bases between. CDR1 is SEHNR and CDR2 is FQNEAQ in the germline V gene (reference sequence). The CDR3 DNA follows: TGTGCCAGCAACTCCGGAGGGGAAAAACTGTTTTTT. The encoded protein is CASNSGGEKLFF.

The V and J genes are TRBV18 and TRBJ1-4, with a possible D match to TRBD1 (5 bases). This CDR3 is built from 16 residues. Trimming removed 4 bases from V and 3 bases from J, with 15 bases in between. The germline V gene has CDR1 KGHSH and CDR2 LQKENI. CDR3 protein: CASSRSRAEANEKLFF. CDR3 DNA: TGTGCCAGCTCACGCAGCAGGGCAGAGGCTAATGAAAAACTGTTTTTT.

The chain employs TRBV19 and TRBJ2-1, with 8 bases lining up with TRBD1. The trim removed 3 bases at V and 8 bases at J, leaving 12 bases unmatched. This CDR3 spans 16 amino acids. Germline assignment: CDR1 LNHDA and CDR2 SQIVND (reference sequence). CDR3 nucleotides: TGTGCCAGTAGTATTTCGCCGGACAGGGTAACTGATGAGCAGTTCTTC. Amino acid sequence: CASSISPDRVTDEQFF.

The rearrangement joins TRBV3-1 (or the pseudogene TRBV3-2) to TRBJ1-5; the D gene is possibly TRBD1 (5 bases). Germline V gene data show CDR1 as LGHDT and CDR2 as YNNKEL (reference sequence). V was clipped by 0 bases and J by 5 bases, with 11 bases between them. The CDR3 has 15 residues. Here the CDR3 reads CASSQEAGSDQPQHF. The CDR3 bases are TGTGCCAGCAGCCAAGAAGCAGGGTCGGATCAGCCCCAGCATTTT.

This chain joins TRBV19 and TRBJ1-3, with D unresolved. V lost 9 bases and J lost 0, with 15 bases in between. The CDR3 contains 15 residues. CDR1 and CDR2 from the germline V gene are LNHDA and SQIVND (reference sequence). The CDR3 spells CASLTWSTSGNTIYF. The CDR3, as DNA: TGTGCCAGCCTGACGTGGAGCACCTCTGGAAACACCATATATTTT.

The chain links TRBV10-3 to TRBJ1-1, with D perhaps matching TRBD1 (5 bases). The germline V and J ends were trimmed by 7 bases and 4 bases, with 13 bases remaining between them. Per germline, CDR1 ENHRY and CDR2 SYGVKD. This CDR3 spans 13 amino acids. The CDR3 region has the DNA TGTGCCATCACCTCGGGGGGAAGCACTGAAGCTTTCTTT. Amino acid sequence: CAITSGGSTEAFF.

The V gene is TRBV24-1, the J gene TRBJ2-1; no definite D call. The CDR3 runs 12 residues. V lost 4 bases and J lost 5, with 5 bases in between. The germline V gene has CDR1 KGHDR and CDR2 SFDVKD. As DNA, the CDR3 is TGTGCCACCAGTGAATATAACAATGAGCAGTTCTTC. Residues: CATSEYNNEQFF.

This chain joins TRBV10-3 and TRBJ1-2; D not certain. The CDR3 length is 14 residues. The V end lost 0 bases, the J end lost 4 bases, and 9 bases lay between the germline ends. The germline V gene encodes CDR1 ENHRY and CDR2 SYGVKD. Here the CDR3 DNA reads TGTGCCATCAGTGAGTCGCAGAATTCCTATGGCTACACCTTC. Its protein is CAISESQNSYGYTF.

The V gene is TRBV11-1, the J gene TRBJ1-1, with a possible D match to TRBD1 (6 bases). The CDR3 runs 16 residues. Trimming shortened V by 3 bases and J by 0 bases, and 14 bases separated the two germline ends. Germline CDR1 and CDR2: SGHAT and FQDESV (reference sequence). CDR3 sequence reads: CASSLALGQLNTEAFF. DNA for the CDR3: TGTGCCAGCAGCTTGGCCCTCGGACAGTTGAACACTGAAGCTTTCTTT.

This clone was seen more than once but under ten times. Other DNA sequences within the sample encode an identical CDR3. The V call is TRBV29-1, the J call TRBJ1-1; D is unresolved. CDR3 length equals 12 residues. In germline, CDR1 is SQVTM, CDR2 ANQGSEA. Trimming left V 6 bases short and J 0 bases short, with 8 bases between. This CDR3 is CSVERVNTEAFF. The CDR3 DNA reads TGCAGCGTCGAGAGGGTGAACACTGAAGCTTTCTTT.